The 17 T cell receptor beta chains below come from one sample, sequenced in a study of T cells in Graves' hyperthyroidism and ophthalmopathy (dated by TCRdb to the late 2010s). The protocol used for the library was multiplex PCR. The sample was run on an Illumina HiSeq 2000. Amplification of TCR beta CDR3 regions was carried out from RNA transcripts. The TCR CDR3 was subjected to a first round of RT-PCR using the HTBI primer set and the Qiagen OneStep RT-PCR kit. TCRdb reprocessed the public reads (quality trimming at Q25 with fastp, clone calling with MiXCR) and kept in-frame beta chains. Each CDR3 protein appears once, grouped with its most common genes and DNA. This sample gives more than 300,000 distinct CDR3 sequences in total; under 15% of them show up just once. The top ten constitute 9.2% of the sample. The specimen sequenced was blood. These receptors came from a young woman with Graves' hyperthyroidism.

This clonotype was counted many times. The chain links TRBV3-1 to TRBJ2-5; maybe TRBD2 (6 bases). Germline V gene data show CDR1 as LGHDT and CDR2 as YNNKEL (reference sequence). Trimming stripped 0 bases from V and 5 bases from J, with 7 bases between. The CDR3 covers 13 residues. This chain's CDR3 is CASSQDRGETQYF. CDR3 DNA sequence: TGTGCCAGCAGCCAAGACCGGGGGGAGACCCAGTACTTC.

This clonotype was counted ten times or more. The V gene is TRBV11-3, the J gene TRBJ2-3; no firm D call. The CDR3 runs 13 residues. Germline V gives CDR1 SGHNT, CDR2 YENEEA. V was clipped by 3 bases and J by 6 bases, with 10 bases between them. CDR3 sequence reads: CASSLGFVDTQYF. The DNA for the CDR3 is TGTGCCAGCAGCTTGGGGTTTGTGGATACGCAGTATTTT.

In its sample, this clonotype was seen many times. The V and J genes are TRBV9 and TRBJ2-5; D might be TRBD1 (5 bases). CDR1 and CDR2 (germline): SGDLS, YYNGEE. Between the trimmed V and J ends, which lost 0 bases and 2 bases, there was a span of 11 bases. The CDR3 is 15 residues long. In DNA, the CDR3 is TGTGCCAGCAGCGTAGGGGGCATCCTTCAAGAGACCCAGTACTTC. Its protein product is CASSVGGILQETQYF.

At least ten counts were recorded for this clonotype. The gene calls are TRBV6-2 or TRBV6-3 and TRBJ2-7; D remains unclear. The germline V gene encodes CDR1 MNHEY and CDR2 SVGEGT. CDR3 length: 14 residues. V dropped 4 bases and J dropped 6 bases, with 16 bases sitting between them. CDR3 sequence: CASSSEQTPFEQYF. CDR3 bases: TGTGCCAGCAGTTCCGAACAGACCCCTTTCGAGCAGTACTTC.

This clonotype was observed a handful of times. The chain recombines TRBV6-1 with TRBJ2-1; TRBD2 matches at 7 bases. The junction had 7 bases not matched to a gene; V was cut back by 5 bases and J by 0 bases. This CDR3 comprises 16 residues. In germline, CDR1 is MNHNS, CDR2 SASEGT. The CDR3 spells CASSWERGSSYNEQFF. CDR3 nucleotides: TGTGCCAGCAGTTGGGAGCGGGGAAGCTCCTACAATGAGCAGTTCTTC.

This chain joins TRBV30 and TRBJ2-7; the D is unclear. V gave up 5 bases and J gave up 2 bases, with 16 bases separating them. In germline, CDR1 is GTSNPN, CDR2 SVGIG (reference sequence). This CDR3 is built from 14 residues. The CDR3 sequence is CAWSPARYTYEQYF. CDR3 in DNA: TGTGCCTGGTCACCGGCCCGTTACACCTACGAGCAGTACTTC.

This clonotype was detected ten times or more. The rearrangement joins TRBV5-1 to TRBJ1-1; TRBD1 is a possible D gene (5 bases). Germline assignment: CDR1 SGHRS and CDR2 YFSETQ. V was clipped by 5 bases and J by 1 base, with 15 bases between them. This CDR3 spans 15 amino acids. CDR3 DNA sequence: TGCGCCAGCAGGAATACCGGGACGGCGAACACTGAAGCTTTCTTT. Amino acids: CASRNTGTANTEAFF.

This clonotype was counted many times. The rearrangement links TRBV2 to TRBJ2-1; D remains ambiguous. The CDR3 sequence is 13 residues long. CDR1 SNHLY and CDR2 FYNNEI come from the germline V gene. The V and J ends lost 2 bases and 5 bases respectively, with 7 bases between them. CDR3 DNA: TGTGCCAGCAGTGAACAGATTGACAATGAGCAGTTCTTC. Translation: CASSEQIDNEQFF. Full variable domain (rest looked up from reference TRBV2 and TRBJ2-1): EPEVTQTPSHQVTQMGQEVILRCVPISNHLYFYWYRQILGQKVEFLVSFYNNEISEKSEIFDDQFSVERPDGSNFTLKIRSTKLEDSAMYFCASSEQIDNEQFFGPGTRLTVL.

This clonotype was seen at least ten times. This rearrangement joins TRBV4-1 to TRBJ1-1; D remains ambiguous. V lost 0 bases and J 3 bases, leaving 11 bases between the germline ends. Germline CDR1 reads MGHRA; CDR2 reads YSYEKL. The CDR3 runs 15 residues. Written as DNA, the CDR3 is TGCGCCAGCAGCCAAGATTCGGGCGTCTACACTGAAGCTTTCTTT. Encoded protein: CASSQDSGVYTEAFF.

This clonotype was found many times. The V and J genes are TRBV28 and TRBJ1-2, with D perhaps matching TRBD1 (6 bases). Germline assignment: CDR1 MDHEN and CDR2 SYDVKM. The CDR3 has 13 residues. V lost 4 bases, J lost 7 bases, and 13 bases lay in between. CDR3 coding DNA: TGTGCCAGCAGTTCGGACAGTTTCGGTGGCTACACCTTC. It specifies CASSSDSFGGYTF.

With regard to this clonotype: A much larger clone lies a single base off, so this may be a read error. The chain joins TRBV6-2 or TRBV6-3 to TRBJ2-5; 7 bases line up with TRBD1. The CDR3 consists of 15 residues. The germline V gene has CDR1 MNHEY and CDR2 SVGEGT. Trimming removed 5 bases from V and 4 bases from J; junction bases left unmatched: 10. The CDR3 nucleotides are TGTGCCAGCAGTGCCACAGGGACAGCCCCAGAGACCCAGTACTTC. This sequence encodes CASSATGTAPETQYF.

In its sample, this clonotype was seen many times. The CDR3 sequence is CASSLGANDLETQYF. Here the CDR3 DNA reads TGTGCCAGCAGCTTAGGGGCCAACGACCTGGAGACCCAGTACTTC. This chain uses TRBV7-8 with TRBJ2-5, with D hard to call. The length of the CDR3 is 15 residues. V lost 1 base to trimming and J lost 5 bases, with 14 bases between them. Germline CDR1 and CDR2: SGHVS and FQNEAQ.

In its sample, this clonotype was seen many times. V usage is TRBV7-2 and J usage is TRBJ2-7; 11 bases map to TRBD2. Germline trimming cut 5 bases from V and 2 bases from J; bases unmatched to any gene: 5. CDR3 length: 15 residues. Germline CDR1 reads SGHTA; CDR2 reads FQGNSA. DNA of the CDR3: TGTGCCAGCAGCCTCCATAGCGGGAGGGCCTACGAGCAGTACTTC. The encoded protein is CASSLHSGRAYEQYF.

In this sample, this clonotype turned up many times. DNA of the CDR3: TGTGCCACCAGCAGAGAAGGAGCGGGAGCAGCGAATGGAGACGAGCAGTACTTC. Translated, it gives CATSREGAGAANGDEQYF. The V call is TRBV15, the J call TRBJ2-7; 8 bases line up with TRBD2. V lost 0 bases, J lost 5 bases, and 15 bases stayed unmatched. Germline V gene lookup returns CDR1 LNHNV and CDR2 YYDKDF (reference sequence). The CDR3 runs to 18 residues.

Many counts were recorded for this clonotype. The chain links TRBV5-1 to TRBJ2-1, with D maybe TRBD2 (6 bases). Trimming removed 4 bases from V and 0 bases from J, with 11 bases in between. The germline V gene encodes CDR1 SGHRS and CDR2 YFSETQ. CDR3 length: 15 amino acids. The CDR3 DNA is TGCGCCAGCAGCATAGCCGGGAGCTCCTACAATGAGCAGTTCTTC. Residues: CASSIAGSSYNEQFF.

This chain joins TRBV28 and TRBJ2-5; 8 bases agree with TRBD1. After removal of 3 bases from V and 5 bases from J, the junction contained 5 bases not matched to a gene. The germline CDR1 and CDR2 sequences are MDHEN and SYDVKM. There are 14 residues in the CDR3. In DNA, the CDR3 is TGTGCCAGCAGTTTGCGGACAGGGTGGGAGACCCAGTACTTC. The encoded protein is CASSLRTGWETQYF.

Many counts were recorded for this clonotype. The rearrangement uses TRBV18 and TRBJ2-2; the match to TRBD2 covers 12 bases. Unmatched junction bases numbered 4, after V lost 5 bases and J lost 3 bases. CDR1 KGHSH and CDR2 LQKENI come from the germline V gene. The CDR3 covers 16 residues. CDR3 DNA: TGTGCCAGCTCAAAGACTAGCGGGAGTGACACCGGGGAGCTGTTTTTT. Its protein product is CASSKTSGSDTGELFF.